The clone carrying this T cell receptor beta chain was recorded once. Clones were read by immunoSEQ multiplex PCR, and TCRdb kept only the in-frame ones, dropping some. The data show over 400,000 clones, less than 95% seen once. The data stem from a study of Ad26.COV2.S vaccination and SARS-CoV-2 variants. Sample treatment: around 19 received Ad26.COV2.S at low or high dose, single or two shots; about five received placebo; per-sample allocation not given. All samples were drawn on day 63, counting from the first vaccine or placebo injection. In Boston, an adult donor aged 18-55 years took part. CDR3 length: 15 amino acids. CDR1 SNHLY and CDR2 FYNNEI come from the germline V gene. Deletions cut 1 base from V and 2 bases from J, with 10 bases between.

The specimen was peripheral blood, collected in a trial of Ad26.COV2.S vaccine versus placebo. This chain links TRBV2 with TRBJ2-3, with D possibly TRBD2 on 5 matching bases. The TCR sequence derives from a person between 18 and 65 years old who received the Ad26.COV2.S COVID-19 vaccine or a placebo. CDR3 protein: CASSEELGYTDTQYF. CDR3 DNA sequence: TGTGCCAGCAGTGAAGAACTAGGTTACACAGATACGCAGTATTTT.